This entry describes one T cell receptor beta chain. Method: immunoSEQ multiplex PCR; TCRdb's copy keeps in-frame clones and lacks some. The table includes tens of thousands of clones, around 87% detected once. These data come from a study of blood T cell repertoires in COVID-19. There are 11 residues in the CDR3. The V gene's germline CDR1 is SGHNT and CDR2 YYREEE (reference sequence). Trimming pared 5 bases from V and 7 bases from J, leaving 10 bases between. The gene calls are TRBV5-4 and TRBJ2-7, with D possibly TRBD2 on 6 matching bases. This TCR derives from a man between 50 and 59 years old with acute or convalescent COVID-19. Sequencing was performed on peripheral blood. CDR3 nucleotide sequence: TGTGCCAGCAGGGAGGAGGGGGAGCAGTACTTC. Its translation: CASREEGEQYF.